Listed below are T cell receptor beta chains from one sample, sequenced in a study of T cells in Graves' hyperthyroidism and ophthalmopathy. TCRdb re-analysed the multiplex PCR reads in MiXCR, keeping a single row per CDR3 protein. The sample holds more than 500,000 distinct CDR3 sequences, under 20% seen once. Sample: blood. These receptors all come from a woman aged 25 to 39 with Graves' hyperthyroidism. Both conserved end residues are part of each CDR3. The D gene is left open where the match is weak. Expanded clones get a size class; other rows say once, few or many, or leave the size out.

D gene,J gene,clone size,V gene,CDR3 protein,CDR3 DNA
TRBD2,TRBJ2-1,few,TRBV19,CASSKELAGGIGEQFF,TGTGCCAGTAGTAAGGAACTAGCGGGAGGGATTGGTGAGCAGTTCTTC
NA,TRBJ2-6,many,TRBV28,CASSSLPSSGANVLTF,TGTGCCAGCAGTTCCCTCCCAAGCTCTGGGGCCAACGTCCTGACTTTC
TRBD2,TRBJ2-1,many,TRBV2,CAIRGSLAGVSYNEQFF,TGTGCCATCAGGGGTTCACTAGCGGGAGTGTCCTACAATGAGCAGTTCTTC
NA,TRBJ2-1,many,TRBV28,CASNLNRARSSYNEQFF,TGTGCCAGCAACCTTAACAGGGCCCGGAGCTCCTACAATGAGCAGTTCTTC
NA,TRBJ1-2,NA,TRBV30,CAWSPRYGYTF,TGTGCCTGGAGCCCCCGCTATGGCTACACCTTC
TRBD1,TRBJ1-2,many,TRBV7-9,CASSPSGTGGRYGYTF,TGTGCCAGCAGCCCCTCAGGGACAGGGGGGAGATATGGCTACACCTTC
TRBD1,TRBJ1-5,many,TRBV27,CASSSGTVNQPQHF,TGTGCCAGCAGTTCCGGGACAGTCAATCAGCCCCAGCATTTT
NA,TRBJ2-3,few,TRBV28,CASSLIGPDTQYF,TGTGCCAGCAGTTTAATAGGGCCAGATACGCAGTATTTT
NA,TRBJ2-1,many,TRBV28,CASSLGTEQFF,TGTGCCAGCAGTTTGGGTACCGAGCAGTTCTTC
NA,TRBJ2-7,many,TRBV5-5,CASSEQGYDYEQYF,TGTGCCAGCAGCGAACAGGGATACGATTACGAGCAGTACTTC
NA,TRBJ2-1,many,TRBV11-3,CASSFGRSHNEQFF,TGTGCCAGCAGCTTTGGTAGGAGCCACAATGAGCAGTTCTTC
TRBD2,TRBJ2-1,many,TRBV6-1,CASSALLAGVGEQFF,TGTGCCAGCAGCGCCCTACTAGCGGGAGTTGGAGAGCAGTTCTTC
NA,TRBJ1-1,many,TRBV13,CASSLGGQANTEAFF,TGTGCCAGCAGCTTAGGAGGGCAAGCGAACACTGAAGCTTTCTTT
NA,TRBJ2-7,few,TRBV5-5,CASSSPVARDEQYF,TGTGCCAGCAGCTCCCCGGTTGCGAGGGATGAGCAGTACTTC
NA,TRBJ2-5,NA,TRBV7-9,CASSTIGTKETQYF,TGTGCCAGCAGTACCATAGGGACCAAAGAGACCCAGTACTTC
NA,TRBJ2-1,many,TRBV6-1,CASGSSSYNEQFF,TGTGCCAGCGGGAGTAGCTCCTACAATGAGCAGTTCTTC
TRBD2,TRBJ2-3,many,TRBV30,CAWRASGLNTDTQYF,TGTGCCTGGAGAGCTAGCGGGCTAAACACAGATACGCAGTATTTT
NA,TRBJ2-1,few,TRBV4-1,CASSQEVSAVYNEQFF,TGCGCCAGCAGCCAAGAGGTTTCGGCGGTGTACAATGAGCAGTTCTTC